This T cell receptor (beta chain) was captured in a study of human T cells and chemical hapten exposure. Study in general: An area of 2 cm by roughly 2 cm on upper inner arm skin received 2% DPC for sensitization. Predominantly women, the patients had alopecia areata, totalis or universalis.

The time point: patch test 2, 6 weeks after DPC sensitization. Noted treatment: therapeutic diphenylcyclopropenone sensitization with weekly scalp DPC. Total RNA was isolated from unfractionated whole blood. The CDR3 has 14 residues. Trimming removed 7 bases from V and 8 bases from J, with 20 bases in between. Per the germline V gene, CDR1 is MNHEY and CDR2 is SMNVEV (reference sequence). TCRdb reprocessed the RACE reads with MiXCR, giving one entry per CDR3 protein. The repertoire includes under 100,000 distinct CDR3 sequences, over 9.5% of them detected once, and 5% sits in the top ten. This clonotype was obtained from a woman between 50 and 59 years old with alopecia areata. Some clones in this sample may be carry-over from other donors' samples. Sequences were derived from whole blood, sampled in connection with sensitization to the hapten diphenylcyclopropenone (DPC). The chain couples TRBV27 to TRBJ1-2; D might be TRBD1 (5 bases). DNA for the CDR3: TGTGCCAGCACGCGAAGTGCAGGAGCAGGGGGCTACACCTTC. Amino acid sequence: CASTRSAGAGGYTF.